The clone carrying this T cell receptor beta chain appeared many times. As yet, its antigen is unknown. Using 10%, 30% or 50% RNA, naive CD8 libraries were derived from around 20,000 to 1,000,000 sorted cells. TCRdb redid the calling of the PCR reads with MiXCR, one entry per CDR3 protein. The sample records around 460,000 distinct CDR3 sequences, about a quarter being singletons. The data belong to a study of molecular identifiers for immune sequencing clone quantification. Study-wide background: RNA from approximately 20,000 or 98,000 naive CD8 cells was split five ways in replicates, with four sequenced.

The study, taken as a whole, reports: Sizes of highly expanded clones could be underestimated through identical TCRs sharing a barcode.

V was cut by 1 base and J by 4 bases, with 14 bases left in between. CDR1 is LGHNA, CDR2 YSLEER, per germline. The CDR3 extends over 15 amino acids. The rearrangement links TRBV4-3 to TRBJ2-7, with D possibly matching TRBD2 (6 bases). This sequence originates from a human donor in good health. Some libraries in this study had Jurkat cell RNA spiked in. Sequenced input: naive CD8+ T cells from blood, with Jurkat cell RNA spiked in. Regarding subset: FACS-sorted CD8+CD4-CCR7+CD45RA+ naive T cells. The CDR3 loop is CASSQASGLAYEQYF. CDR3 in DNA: TGCGCCAGCAGCCAAGCCTCTGGGCTAGCGTACGAGCAGTACTTC.